This note documents a single T cell receptor beta chain sequence. Its antigen is currently not known. Per-nucleotide qualities are absent, and no much larger clonotype sits a single base away. Donors were healthy HIV-negative adults with no recently reported acute infections or vaccinations. Only Caucasian adults living in Nashville, Tennessee, USA were represented among the donors. For unsorted samples, tens of millions of PBMCs were counted, and genomic DNA was extracted using the QIAamp DNA Blood Mini kit. Blood was obtained by leukapheresis, after which PBMCs were separated by Ficoll-Histopaque density gradient centrifugation and cryopreserved in liquid nitrogen vapor phase. This sample was included in a study of shared clonotypes between healthy human individuals (dated by TCRdb to about 2020). Turning to the overall study: A couple of women and three men aged 18 to 49 years were included in the cohort. Each donor's leukapheresis produced roughly between roughly 0.9 and 9 billion PBMCs. To estimate repertoire size and how much clonotypes are shared between individuals, the study performed deep sequencing of blood TCR repertoires from a few healthy adults. Libraries were prepared and TCR repertoires were sequenced by different laboratories using diverse techniques, in order to increase sequencing depth and limit assay-specific biases. Summary of the overall study and its limitations: Based on pairwise subsampling, the degree of clonotype sharing among donors was expected to be affected by sequencing depth. Because the study included only a small number of donors, the genetic and exposure-history diversity represented was limited. Only blood was sampled, and tissue TCR repertoires likely differ from those in blood.

Using the deep immunoSEQ assay, TCR CDR3 regions were amplified from genomic DNA by multiplex PCR. Genomic DNA extracted from each cell subset was distributed evenly over all wells of several immunoSEQ 96-well plates, and each plate served as one replicate. Each replicate PCR for unsorted PBMC received roughly 0.3 ug genomic DNA, equal to about 30,000 T cell genomes. Ten immunoSEQ deep assay plates were used to sequence the unsorted PBMC genomic DNA. The purified libraries were quantified using a Qubit 3.0 fluorometer, sized with a Bioanalyzer 2100, and then quantified again using the KAPA Library Quantification kit. Every immunoSEQ 96-well plate was sequenced on a separate single-read 150-cycle Illumina NextSeq 550 flow cell. Concerning the study's data processing: Because the immunoSEQ output held only junctional sequences and lacked quality scores, the filtering could not match the filtering applied to full-length reads. Sequences were annotated with PyIR, a Python wrapper for IgBLAST v1.9, using IMGT germline references to assign V/J genes and CDR3. Reads were removed for weak V/J assignments (E-value above 1e-6), missing CDR3, stop codons, out-of-frame junctions, or ambiguous translated residues. V3J clonotypes were defined as sequences sharing an identical inferred V gene, J gene, and CDR3 amino acid sequence. Percentage overlap between repertoires was computed as shared unique clonotypes divided by the size of the smaller repertoire. Richness of each repertoire was evaluated using RTK rarefaction, the Chao1 estimator, and Recon v2.1 estimates of unobserved clonotypes. Held by TCRdb, this immuneACCESS table contains in-frame sequences only and omits some clones. Under half of the omission traces to an unresolved V gene where checked; the cause of the rest is unknown. V and J calls and clone size are copied from that table; D and trimming were computed from the DNA. The sample yields about half a million clones; roughly 80% were counted once. About 13% of the sample is in the top ten clones.

CDR1 and CDR2, looked up from the germline V gene (reference sequence), are LNHNV and YYDKDF. The CDR3 runs 16 amino acids, cysteine and phenylalanine included. CDR3 DNA only is kept here, 48 bases in frame from base 1. Trimming accounts for 0 bases at V and 3 bases at J, while the number of junction bases matched to no gene is 4. The sample taken for sequencing was PBMCs. The chain was built from TRBV15 and TRBJ2-7; 11 bases in between match TRBD1. This clonotype was obtained from a middle-aged woman in good health. Some clones in this sample may be carry-over from other donors' samples. The DNA sequence reads TGTGCCACCAGCAGAGATCACGGGACAGGGGGCTACGAGCAGTACTTC. Its translation reads: CATSRDHGTGGYEQYF.